The 21 T cell receptor beta chains in this list originate from one sample, sequenced in a study of identical twins. One entry per CDR3 protein, called by TCRdb with MiXCR from the 5' RACE reads. In the table there are approximately 250,000 distinct CDR3 sequences, 5% to 7% of which are singletons. These data were also reused for a study on T cells expressing NK-cell markers.

Sample: CD8+ T cells sorted from blood. These receptors were collected from a woman under 30 in good health.

The V and J genes are TRBV21-1 and TRBJ1-1; the table calls TRBD1, which could not be checked here. TRBV21-1 is marked as a pseudogene. The CDR3 extends over 14 amino acids. The CDR3 reads CASSKVGPPPGEFF. DNA for the CDR3: TGTGCCAGCAGCAAAGTAGGACCACCGCCGGGGGAATTCTTT.

This sequence joins TRBV15 and TRBJ1-1; 12 bases fit TRBD1. V dropped 5 bases and J dropped 5; count of bases not matched to a gene: 6. The germline gives CDR1 LNHNV, CDR2 YYDKDF (reference sequence). The CDR3 contains 15 residues. CDR3 sequence: CATSGGQGAQTEAFF. CDR3 nucleotides: TGTGCCACCAGCGGGGGACAGGGGGCGCAGACTGAAGCTTTCTTT.

This clonotype was seen more than once but under ten times. This chain connects TRBV7-9 to TRBJ2-3; 7 bases agree with TRBD2. The CDR3 has 15 amino acids. V trimming: 0 bases; J trimming: 6 bases; junction bases outside the gene matches: 6. Germline CDR1 SEHNR, CDR2 FQNEAQ (reference sequence). DNA of the CDR3: TGTGCCAGCAGCTTAGCTGGCGGGAGTAATGATACGCAGTATTTT. Amino acid sequence: CASSLAGGSNDTQYF.

This clonotype was counted between two and nine times. This chain uses TRBV9 with TRBJ2-7; TRBD2 matches at 7 bases. V gave up 3 bases and J gave up 1 base; unmatched junction bases: 7. The germline gives CDR1 SGDLS, CDR2 YYNGEE. The CDR3 is made up of 15 amino acids. CDR3 sequence reads: CASSGREGQSYEQYF. CDR3 in DNA: TGTGCCAGCAGCGGAAGGGAGGGCCAGTCCTACGAGCAGTACTTC.

The rearrangement uses TRBV20-1 and TRBJ2-7; TRBD2 matches at 7 bases. Looked up from germline, CDR1 is DFQATT and CDR2 is SNEGSKA (reference sequence). Trimming removed 5 bases from V and 4 bases from J; junction bases left unmatched: 8. The CDR3 is 13 residues long. This CDR3 is CSAPLAEGYEQYF. CDR3 DNA sequence: TGCAGTGCTCCTCTAGCGGAGGGGTACGAGCAGTACTTC.

The genes are TRBV4-3 and TRBJ2-7; a weak D match, TRBD2 (6 bases). Germline V lookup: CDR1 LGHNA, CDR2 YSLEER. This CDR3 region has 17 residues. V lost 1 base and J lost 2, with 18 bases in between. This CDR3 reads CASSQVLSGGSTYEQYF. CDR3 sequence (DNA): TGCGCCAGCAGCCAAGTACTCAGCGGAGGGAGCACCTACGAGCAGTACTTC.

This clonotype was recorded many times. The rearrangement links TRBV20-1 to TRBJ2-7; 8 bases are a match to TRBD1. CDR3 length: 15 amino acids. CDR1 DFQATT and CDR2 SNEGSKA come from the germline V gene (reference sequence). V gave up 0 bases and J gave up 1 base; unmatched junction bases: 5. CDR3 protein: CSARDLRTGSYEQYF. CDR3 coding DNA: TGCAGTGCTAGAGATCTTCGGACAGGGTCCTACGAGCAGTACTTC.

This clonotype turned up a few times. The chain recombines TRBV12-3 or TRBV12-4 with TRBJ1-1; no clear D. The CDR3 is made up of 12 amino acids. Trimming removed 3 bases from V and 7 bases from J, with 9 bases in between. CDR3 protein: CASSFGVGEAFF. The CDR3 nucleotides read TGTGCCAGCAGTTTTGGGGTGGGTGAAGCTTTCTTT.

This clonotype has only a few counts. At one end the junction does not follow the germline gene, possibly because of a read error. The rearrangement uses TRBV5-5 and TRBJ1-6, with D uncertain. There are 12 residues in the CDR3. Germline CDR1 reads SGHKS; CDR2 reads YYEKEE (reference sequence). The DNA of the CDR3 is TGTGCCAGCAGCCCGGACCGTTCAGCCCTCCACTTT. It is translated as CASSPDRSALHF.

The CDR3 nucleotides read TGTGCCGTAGCGACCGCAGTCGGATACGAGCAGTACTTC. This encodes CAVATAVGYEQYF. The chain carries TRBV7-9 and TRBJ2-7, with D possibly TRBD2 on 5 matching bases. The germline gives CDR1 SEHNR, CDR2 FQNEAQ (reference sequence). Trimming stripped 11 bases from V and 4 bases from J, with 18 bases between. The CDR3 is 13 amino acids.

This clonotype ranks as medium-sized. The rearrangement links TRBV20-1 to TRBJ1-5, with 7 bases lining up with TRBD1. CDR3 length equals 15 residues. J was trimmed by 6 bases and V by 2 bases; bases with no gene match: 10. The germline CDR1 and CDR2 sequences are DFQATT and SNEGSKA (reference sequence). The chain's CDR3 is CSARLGDRDSQPQHF. CDR3 nucleotides: TGCAGTGCTAGATTAGGTGATAGGGACAGTCAGCCCCAGCATTTT.

This clonotype was observed a handful of times. The genes are TRBV6-1 and TRBJ2-1; the D is unclear. Germline V gene sequence: CDR1 MNHNS, CDR2 SASEGT. The CDR3 loop spans 14 amino acids. Trimming shortened V by 6 bases and J by 7 bases, and 16 bases separated the two germline ends. The CDR3 region has the DNA TGTGCCAGCAGCCCAAGTCCCGGCTCTAATGAGCAGTTCTTC. Encoded protein: CASSPSPGSNEQFF.

This clonotype was counted between two and nine times. V usage is TRBV4-1 and J usage is TRBJ2-3; no reliable D call. This CDR3 is built from 13 residues. The V gene's germline CDR1 is MGHRA and CDR2 YSYEKL. V lost 3 bases and J lost 2, with 6 bases in between. CDR3 amino acids: CASSQTFTDTQYF. Written as DNA, the CDR3 is TGCGCCAGCAGCCAGACCTTCACAGATACGCAGTATTTT.

The chain is built from TRBV5-1 and TRBJ2-7, with D possibly TRBD2 on 6 matching bases. The CDR3 length is 14 residues. The germline V and J ends were trimmed by 0 bases and 5 bases, with 12 bases remaining between them. Germline-derived CDR1 and CDR2 are SGHRS and YFSETQ. CDR3 DNA sequence: TGCGCCAGCAGCTTGGAACTAGCCAGCCACGAGCAGTACTTC. Protein: CASSLELASHEQYF.

The sample holds a few counts of this clonotype. The CDR3 spells CASSGLGAGVYNEQFF. The DNA for the CDR3 is TGTGCCAGCAGTGGCCTCGGGGCGGGAGTTTACAATGAGCAGTTCTTC. The J gene is TRBJ2-1, the V gene TRBV6-1, with TRBD2 identical over 7 bases. Germline V CDR1 and CDR2: MNHNS, SASEGT. The CDR3 is 16 residues long. J gave up 4 bases and V 4 bases, and 10 bases lay outside the gene matches.

This clonotype was picked up a small number of times. The chain uses TRBV12-3 or TRBV12-4 and TRBJ2-7, with D uncertain. V lost 4 bases, J lost 5 bases, and 12 bases lay in between. The CDR3 runs 13 residues. The CDR3 region is CASSSLRNDEQYF. In nucleotides, the CDR3 is TGTGCCAGCAGTTCCCTCAGGAACGACGAGCAGTACTTC.

Only a few counts were recorded for this clonotype. This CDR3 reads CASSLAGVNSYNEQFF. DNA of the CDR3: TGTGCCAGCAGTCTAGCGGGAGTGAACTCCTACAATGAGCAGTTCTTC. This rearrangement joins TRBV6-4 to TRBJ2-1; 10 bases are a match to TRBD2. The CDR3 is 16 amino acids. Germline loops: CDR1 MRHNA, CDR2 SNTAGT. Trimming took 5 bases from V and 0 from J; bases not matched to a gene: 4.

This clonotype was picked up a small number of times. V gene TRBV5-6 combines with J gene TRBJ1-6; 10 nucleotides agree with TRBD1. Germline V gene lookup returns CDR1 SGHDT and CDR2 YYEEEE. J was trimmed by 8 bases and V by 2 bases; bases with no gene match: 1. This CDR3 comprises 14 residues. The CDR3 bases are TGTGCCAGCAGCTTCGGGACAGGGGATTCACCCCTCCACTTT. Amino acid sequence: CASSFGTGDSPLHF.

This clonotype showed up many times. J is TRBJ2-3 and V is TRBV2; 10 bases fit TRBD2. The CDR3 contains 17 residues. Germline trimming cut 6 bases from V and 2 bases from J; bases unmatched to any gene: 11. Germline CDR1 is SNHLY and CDR2 is FYNNEI. The CDR3 sequence is CASSPPLAGSLTDTQYF. DNA for the CDR3: TGTGCCAGCAGCCCCCCACTAGCGGGGTCCCTCACAGATACGCAGTATTTT. Based on the CDR3 plus reference TRBV2 and TRBJ2-3, the full variable domain is EPEVTQTPSHQVTQMGQEVILRCVPISNHLYFYWYRQILGQKVEFLVSFYNNEISEKSEIFDDQFSVERPDGSNFTLKIRSTKLEDSAMYFCASSPPLAGSLTDTQYFGPGTRLTVL.

This clonotype was counted a few times. The chain couples TRBV4-1 to TRBJ2-1; 11 bases fit TRBD2. The CDR3 loop spans 17 amino acids. The V segment lost 2 bases and the J segment 1 base; nucleotides outside the gene matches: 4. Germline-derived CDR1 and CDR2 are MGHRA and YSYEKL. DNA of the CDR3: TGCGCCAGCAGCCAACTAGCGGGAGGTGGGTCCTACAATGAGCAGTTCTTC. It codes for CASSQLAGGGSYNEQFF.

This clonotype was counted a few times. The chain recombines TRBV4-1 with TRBJ2-7; D unclear. The CDR3 covers 12 residues. With 0 bases removed from V and 5 bases from J, the gap between germline ends came to 5 bases. CDR1 and CDR2 from the germline V gene are MGHRA and YSYEKL. For the CDR3, the DNA is TGCGCCAGCAGCCAAGATAGGGACGAGCAGTACTTC. This encodes CASSQDRDEQYF.